Included here is one TCR beta chain sequence, with context. The target antigen is unknown. The data derive from a study of cytomegalovirus exposure and HLA in healthy donors. Findings of the study overall: Some 150 TCR beta chains were listed as cytomegalovirus-associated. TCR beta V- and J-gene trimming was later associated with a missense DCLRE1C variant.

Trimming took off 6 bases at V and 1 base at J, with 12 bases between the two ends. The CDR3 is 14 amino acids. Germline V CDR1 and CDR2: MDHEN, SYDVKM. Vbeta (60) and Jbeta (13) primers were used in the PCR. In the source study's methods: Counted up in a later analysis, unique TCR beta chains came to about 80 million, with around 10 million shared. Only in-frame clones appear in the TCRdb table, and some are missing; sequencing was by immunoSEQ multiplex PCR. V, J and clone size are taken as reported in that table, and D and trimming were inferred from the DNA itself. Its listing shows under 200,000 clones.

This receptor was identified in a woman aged 18 to 35 in good health and CMV-seropositive. The chain employs TRBV28 and TRBJ1-1; D perhaps matches TRBD1 (6 bases). Sequencing was done on a sample of PBMCs. DNA of the CDR3: TGTGCCAGCAGAGGATCAGGGGCGAACACTGAAGCTTTCTTT. Its protein product is CASRGSGANTEAFF.